This T cell receptor beta chain was recovered during a study of T cell responses to AZD1222 COVID-19 vaccine. This clone was observed once. Looked up from germline, CDR1 is MDHEN and CDR2 is SYDVKM. This CDR3 has 13 residues. V dropped 3 bases and J dropped 6 bases, with 11 bases sitting between them. Profiling relied on immunoSEQ multiplex PCR, and the TCRdb table lists in-frame clones only, not all of them. Among tens of thousands of clones listed, roughly 90% were seen once. The receptor was isolated from an adult in good health. This material consisted of peripheral blood, taken on day 0 of AZD1222 vaccination. The chain links TRBV28 to TRBJ1-1; D is ambiguous. The CDR3 reads CASSLSPIPEAFF. DNA of the CDR3: TGTGCCAGCAGTTTGAGTCCCATTCCTGAAGCTTTCTTT.